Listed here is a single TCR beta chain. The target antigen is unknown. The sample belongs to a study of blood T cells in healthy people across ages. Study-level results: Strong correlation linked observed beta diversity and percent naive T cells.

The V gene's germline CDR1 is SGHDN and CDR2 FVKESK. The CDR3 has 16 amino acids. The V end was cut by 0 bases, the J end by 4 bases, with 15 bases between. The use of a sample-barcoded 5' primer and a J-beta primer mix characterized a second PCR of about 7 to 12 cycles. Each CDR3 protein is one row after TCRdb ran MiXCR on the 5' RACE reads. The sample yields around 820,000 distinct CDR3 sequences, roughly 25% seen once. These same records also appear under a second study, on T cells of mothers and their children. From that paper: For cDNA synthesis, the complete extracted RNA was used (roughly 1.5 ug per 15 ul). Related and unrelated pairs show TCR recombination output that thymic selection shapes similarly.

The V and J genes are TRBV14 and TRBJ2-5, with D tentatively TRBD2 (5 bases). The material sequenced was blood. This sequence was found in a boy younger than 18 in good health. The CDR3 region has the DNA TGTGCCAGCAGCCAAGATAGAGGGAACGTAATAGAGACCCAGTACTTC. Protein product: CASSQDRGNVIETQYF. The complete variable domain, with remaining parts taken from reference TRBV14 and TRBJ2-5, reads EAGVTQFPSHSVIEKGQTVTLRCDPISGHDNLYWYRRVMGKEIKFLLHFVKESKQDESGMPNNRFLAERTGGTYSTLKVQPAELEDSGVYFCASSQDRGNVIETQYFGPGTRLLVL.